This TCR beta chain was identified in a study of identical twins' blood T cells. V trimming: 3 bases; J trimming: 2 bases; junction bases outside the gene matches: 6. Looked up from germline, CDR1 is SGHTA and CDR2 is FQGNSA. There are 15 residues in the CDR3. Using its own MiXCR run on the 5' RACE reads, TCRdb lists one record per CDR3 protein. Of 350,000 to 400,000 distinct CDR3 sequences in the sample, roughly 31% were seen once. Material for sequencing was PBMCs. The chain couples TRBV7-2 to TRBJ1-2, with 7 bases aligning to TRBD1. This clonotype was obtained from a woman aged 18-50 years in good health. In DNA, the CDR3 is TGTGCCAGCAGCTTGGAGGGACAGTGGAACTATGGCTACACCTTC. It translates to CASSLEGQWNYGYTF.